This TCR beta chain stems from a study of early T cells in non-severe SARS-CoV-2 infection (TCRdb year 2021). About the study as a whole: TCR sequencing used bulk RNA from unsorted whole blood, so alpha and beta chains could not be paired. Broader findings and caveats from the paper: VDJdb matching was skewed toward anti-spike CD8 responses, so virus-specific expansions were likely underestimated and private and CD4 specificities were missed.

About this clonotype: Its antigen has not been determined. Per-nucleotide qualities are absent, and no much larger clonotype sits a single base away.

Trimming removed 3 bases from V and 8 bases from J, leaving 11 bases between the germline ends. CDR1 and CDR2 are drawn from the germline V gene (reference sequence): SSHAT, FNYEAQ. The cysteine opens and the phenylalanine closes a CDR3 of 13 amino acids. The CDR3 DNA has 39 bases and is translated from base 1. This was a case-control study nested in a cohort of healthcare workers in London, UK, who had nasopharyngeal swab PCR tests and blood samples taken every week. Healthcare workers were recruited between 23 and 31 March 2020, during the week of the UK lockdown, and were followed weekly for up to roughly 15 weeks. Receptor libraries were prepared by 5' RACE. Sequenced using a NextSeq 500. The TCR library protocol attached unique molecular identifiers to individual cDNA molecules to correct for sequencing error and PCR bias. Sequencing covered both TCR alpha and beta chains, and within each sample the abundances of alpha and beta sequences were tightly co-correlated. The paper's processing steps were these. Decombinator V4 was used to perform V gene, J gene and CDR3 annotation of TCR sequences. TCRs were defined as expanded if a significant change between any two time points was detected under a Poisson model with p below 0.0001. Abundances of TCRs were expressed as counts per million after normalisation to the total number of TCRs sequenced in each sample. TRAV1-2 paired with TRAJ12, TRAJ20 or TRAJ33 defined MAIT TCRs, while TRAV10 paired with TRAJ18 defined iNKT TCRs. A search of VDJdb, accessed on 1 November 2021, was run for TCRs annotated to CMV, EBV and SARS-CoV-2, with TCRs annotated for multiple antigens excluded. The public sequencing data were trimmed at Q25 with fastp and processed into clonotypes with MiXCR by TCRdb, which kept only in-frame beta chains. Each CDR3 protein appears once, grouped with its most common genes and DNA. It is TCRdb's table, rather than the study itself, that gives the V and J calls and clone size. This sample is represented by tens of thousands of distinct CDR3 sequences; approximately 12% of them were singletons. The ten largest make up around 3.6% of the sample.

The source is an adult who was a healthcare worker with PCR-confirmed SARS-CoV-2 infection or an uninfected control (not recorded which). The rearranged segments are TRBV7-7 and TRBJ2-1; the D gene is perhaps TRBD2, from 7 matching bases. The source material was whole blood. The nucleotide sequence reads as follows: TGTGCCAGCAGCTTTGGGGGGGGCGATGAGCAGTTCTTC. Translation gives CASSFGGGDEQFF.